These T cell receptor beta chains were read from a single sample in a study of control samples from healthy donors and cancer patients. The protocol was immunoSEQ multiplex PCR, while the TCRdb copy is restricted to in-frame clones and leaves out a portion. The sample has about 45,000 clones, 65% to 80% seen once; the top ten hold over 15%. The sample was formalin-fixed, paraffin-embedded tissue. The receptors were sampled from a male donor with melanoma. CDR3s include the opening cysteine and the closing phenylalanine or tryptophan. D genes are given only for firm matches. Not every row has a clone size; where given, it reads once, few, many or a size class.

D,size,J,V,CDR3,DNA
NA,NA,TRBJ1-2,TRBV3-1/TRBV3-2,CASRPGGANYGYTF,TGTGCCAGCAGACCCGGGGGGGCGAACTATGGCTACACCTTC
TRBD1,NA,TRBJ1-2,TRBV6-6,CASSYSLGQSNYGYTF,TGTGCCAGCAGTTACTCGCTGGGACAGTCCAACTATGGCTACACCTTC
NA,NA,TRBJ2-3,TRBV4-1,CASSQEGGTDTQYF,TGCGCCAGCAGCCAAGAAGGCGGCACAGATACGCAGTATTTT
NA,once,TRBJ2-4,TRBV28,CASTLSLAKNIQYF,TGTGCCAGCACCCTTTCCTTAGCCAAAAACATTCAGTACTTC
TRBD2,medium-sized,TRBJ2-5,TRBV6-1,CASSESVGGPGETQYF,TGTGCCAGCAGTGAATCGGTGGGAGGGCCGGGGGAGACCCAGTACTTC
NA,NA,TRBJ1-6,TRBV6-5,CASRWSDGDNSPLHF,TGTGCCAGCAGGTGGAGTGACGGAGATAATTCACCCCTCCACTTT
NA,NA,TRBJ1-2,TRBV3-1/TRBV3-2,CASSRDDLYGYTF,TGTGCCAGCAGCCGGGACGACCTCTATGGCTACACCTTC
NA,NA,TRBJ2-7,TRBV6-4,CASSYESSYEQYF,TGTGCCAGCAGTTACGAGAGCTCCTACGAGCAGTACTTC
NA,few,TRBJ2-1,TRBV7-2,CASSLGSLGEQFF,TGTGCCAGCAGCTTGGGTTCATTAGGCGAGCAGTTCTTC
NA,few,TRBJ1-1,TRBV30,CAWSRVMNTEAFF,TGTGCCTGGAGCCGGGTAATGAACACTGAAGCTTTCTTT
NA,few,TRBJ2-7,TRBV28,CASGSGTYEQYF,TGTGCCAGCGGGTCAGGGACCTACGAGCAGTACTTC
NA,NA,TRBJ2-7,TRBV18,CASSPQVGGSYEQYF,TGTGCCAGCTCACCTCAGGTAGGGGGCTCCTACGAGCAGTACTTC
NA,NA,TRBJ2-3,TRBV15,CATSRLASADTQYF,TGTGCCACCAGCAGGCTAGCCTCCGCAGATACGCAGTATTTT
NA,NA,TRBJ1-1,TRBV7-9,CASSYPRRQLYNTEAFF,TGTGCCAGCAGCTACCCTCGGCGGCAGTTATATAACACTGAAGCTTTCTTT
TRBD1,NA,TRBJ1-5,TRBV3-1/TRBV3-2,CASSLRTGGQPQHF,TGTGCCAGCAGCCTCCGGACAGGGGGTCAGCCCCAGCATTTT
NA,NA,TRBJ2-1,TRBV7-7,CASSLGGSNEQFF,TGTGCCAGCAGCTTAGGAGGTAGCAATGAGCAGTTCTTC
TRBD2,NA,TRBJ2-7,TRBV2,CASILGLAGISYEQYF,TGTGCTAGCATTCTCGGACTAGCGGGGATCTCCTACGAGCAGTACTTC
TRBD2,NA,TRBJ2-7,TRBV4-1,CASSHGPGGGSEQYF,TGCGCCAGCAGCCACGGACCGGGAGGAGGTAGCGAGCAGTACTTC
NA,NA,TRBJ2-1,TRBV14,CASSQDPWGGEQFF,TGTGCCAGCAGCCAAGACCCATGGGGTGGTGAGCAGTTCTTC
NA,few,TRBJ2-1,TRBV27,CASSRNNEQFF,TGTGCCAGCAGTAGAAACAATGAGCAGTTCTTC
NA,many,TRBJ2-2,TRBV2,CASSDIQPANTGELFF,TGTGCCAGCAGTGACATTCAGCCCGCGAACACCGGGGAGCTGTTTTTT
NA,many,TRBJ1-1,TRBV14,CASSQATGWETEAFF,TGTGCCAGCAGCCAAGCGACAGGTTGGGAAACTGAAGCTTTCTTT
TRBD2,once,TRBJ2-5,TRBV7-3,CASSLTGLAGGQETQYF,TGTGCCAGCAGCTTAACTGGACTAGCGGGAGGACAAGAGACCCAGTACTTC
NA,NA,TRBJ1-5,TRBV12-5,CASVRRAGANQPQHF,TGTGCTAGTGTCAGGAGGGCGGGGGCCAATCAGCCCCAGCATTTT
NA,NA,TRBJ2-1,TRBV2,CASSSQGGNEQFF,TGTGCCAGCAGTTCCCAGGGGGGGAATGAGCAGTTCTTC
NA,NA,TRBJ1-1,TRBV2,CASIVGGNAEAFF,TGTGCCAGCATTGTTGGAGGGAACGCTGAAGCTTTCTTT
TRBD2,NA,TRBJ2-7,TRBV9,CASSVGGRAYEQYF,TGTGCCAGCAGCGTAGGTGGGAGGGCCTACGAGCAGTACTTC
NA,NA,TRBJ2-1,TRBV11-3,CASSLRSSYNEQFF,TGTGCCAGCAGCTTGAGGAGCTCCTACAATGAGCAGTTCTTC
NA,NA,TRBJ2-7,TRBV7-3,CASSAVGGEQYF,TGTGCCAGCAGCGCAGTGGGAGGCGAGCAGTACTTC
TRBD1,NA,TRBJ2-4,TRBV2,CASSDYRGKNIQYF,TGTGCCAGCAGTGACTACAGGGGGAAAAACATTCAGTACTTC
NA,NA,TRBJ1-1,TRBV12-5,CASGSTMNTEAFF,TGTGCTAGTGGTTCCACCATGAACACTGAAGCTTTCTTT
TRBD1,NA,TRBJ2-7,TRBV27,CASGDREYEQYF,TGTGCCAGCGGGGACAGGGAATACGAGCAGTACTTC
TRBD1,NA,TRBJ2-6,TRBV11-2,CASSLVYRGGANVLTF,TGTGCCAGCAGCTTAGTATACAGGGGTGGGGCCAACGTCCTGACTTTC
TRBD1,NA,TRBJ1-2,TRBV29-1,CSAKGQGDLNYGYTF,TGCAGCGCCAAAGGACAGGGGGACTTAAACTATGGCTACACCTTC
NA,NA,TRBJ1-3,TRBV11-1,CASRSGLGVGNTIYF,TGTGCCAGCCGATCCGGACTCGGTGTCGGAAACACCATATATTTT
NA,NA,TRBJ1-1,TRBV20-1,CSARSGRKAFF,TGCAGTGCTAGATCGGGACGGAAAGCTTTCTTT
NA,NA,TRBJ2-7,TRBV20-1,CSASNRNPYEQYF,TGCAGTGCTAGTAACCGGAATCCCTACGAGCAGTACTTC
NA,NA,TRBJ2-3,TRBV11-3,CASSFGDTQYF,TGTGCCAGCAGCTTTGGGGATACGCAGTATTTT
NA,medium-sized,TRBJ2-2,TRBV10-2,CASTLVRHRNTGELFF,TGCGCCAGCACCCTAGTAAGACATAGGAACACCGGGGAGCTGTTTTTT
NA,NA,TRBJ2-7,TRBV6-2/TRBV6-3,CASSYHGPSGEQYF,TGTGCCAGCAGTTACCACGGCCCCTCGGGTGAGCAGTACTTC
TRBD2,NA,TRBJ2-3,TRBV18,CTSSLTSGGDTQYF,TGTACCAGCTCATTGACTAGCGGGGGTGATACGCAGTATTTT
TRBD2,NA,TRBJ2-7,TRBV19,CASSLTSGVGGREQYF,TGTGCCAGTAGCCTGACTAGCGGGGTGGGAGGACGCGAGCAGTACTTC
TRBD2,NA,TRBJ2-1,TRBV2,CAAGAKRRERDEQFF,TGTGCCGCAGGAGCGAAGCGGCGGGAGAGAGATGAGCAGTTCTTC
TRBD2,NA,TRBJ2-1,TRBV5-1,CASRSNPLASNEQFF,TGCGCCAGCAGGTCTAACCCACTAGCGAGCAATGAGCAGTTCTTC
TRBD2,NA,TRBJ2-1,TRBV9,CASSVGSGRDGEQFF,TGTGCCAGCAGCGTAGGCTCCGGGAGGGACGGTGAGCAGTTCTTC
NA,NA,TRBJ1-1,TRBV30,CAWIPGLLNTEAFF,TGTGCCTGGATTCCCGGACTCCTGAACACTGAAGCTTTCTTT
NA,NA,TRBJ2-7,TRBV20-1,CSARGEYEQYF,TGCAGTGCTAGAGGGGAGTACGAGCAGTACTTC
NA,NA,TRBJ1-5,TRBV5-4,CASSLDGEANQPQHF,TGTGCCAGCAGCTTAGACGGGGAGGCTAATCAGCCCCAGCATTTT
TRBD1,NA,TRBJ2-7,TRBV28,CASSLTGTEYYEQYF,TGTGCCAGCAGTTTAACCGGGACAGAATATTACGAGCAGTACTTC
TRBD2,few,TRBJ2-1,TRBV10-3,CAVGLADNEQFF,TGTGCCGTAGGACTAGCGGACAATGAGCAGTTCTTC
TRBD2,once,TRBJ2-2,TRBV2,CASRPTSGNTGELFF,TGTGCCAGCAGACCCACTAGCGGGAACACCGGGGAGCTGTTTTTT
TRBD1,once,TRBJ1-4,TRBV5-1,CASSPGQGASNEKLFF,TGCGCCAGCAGCCCTGGACAGGGCGCGAGTAACGAAAAACTGTTTTTT